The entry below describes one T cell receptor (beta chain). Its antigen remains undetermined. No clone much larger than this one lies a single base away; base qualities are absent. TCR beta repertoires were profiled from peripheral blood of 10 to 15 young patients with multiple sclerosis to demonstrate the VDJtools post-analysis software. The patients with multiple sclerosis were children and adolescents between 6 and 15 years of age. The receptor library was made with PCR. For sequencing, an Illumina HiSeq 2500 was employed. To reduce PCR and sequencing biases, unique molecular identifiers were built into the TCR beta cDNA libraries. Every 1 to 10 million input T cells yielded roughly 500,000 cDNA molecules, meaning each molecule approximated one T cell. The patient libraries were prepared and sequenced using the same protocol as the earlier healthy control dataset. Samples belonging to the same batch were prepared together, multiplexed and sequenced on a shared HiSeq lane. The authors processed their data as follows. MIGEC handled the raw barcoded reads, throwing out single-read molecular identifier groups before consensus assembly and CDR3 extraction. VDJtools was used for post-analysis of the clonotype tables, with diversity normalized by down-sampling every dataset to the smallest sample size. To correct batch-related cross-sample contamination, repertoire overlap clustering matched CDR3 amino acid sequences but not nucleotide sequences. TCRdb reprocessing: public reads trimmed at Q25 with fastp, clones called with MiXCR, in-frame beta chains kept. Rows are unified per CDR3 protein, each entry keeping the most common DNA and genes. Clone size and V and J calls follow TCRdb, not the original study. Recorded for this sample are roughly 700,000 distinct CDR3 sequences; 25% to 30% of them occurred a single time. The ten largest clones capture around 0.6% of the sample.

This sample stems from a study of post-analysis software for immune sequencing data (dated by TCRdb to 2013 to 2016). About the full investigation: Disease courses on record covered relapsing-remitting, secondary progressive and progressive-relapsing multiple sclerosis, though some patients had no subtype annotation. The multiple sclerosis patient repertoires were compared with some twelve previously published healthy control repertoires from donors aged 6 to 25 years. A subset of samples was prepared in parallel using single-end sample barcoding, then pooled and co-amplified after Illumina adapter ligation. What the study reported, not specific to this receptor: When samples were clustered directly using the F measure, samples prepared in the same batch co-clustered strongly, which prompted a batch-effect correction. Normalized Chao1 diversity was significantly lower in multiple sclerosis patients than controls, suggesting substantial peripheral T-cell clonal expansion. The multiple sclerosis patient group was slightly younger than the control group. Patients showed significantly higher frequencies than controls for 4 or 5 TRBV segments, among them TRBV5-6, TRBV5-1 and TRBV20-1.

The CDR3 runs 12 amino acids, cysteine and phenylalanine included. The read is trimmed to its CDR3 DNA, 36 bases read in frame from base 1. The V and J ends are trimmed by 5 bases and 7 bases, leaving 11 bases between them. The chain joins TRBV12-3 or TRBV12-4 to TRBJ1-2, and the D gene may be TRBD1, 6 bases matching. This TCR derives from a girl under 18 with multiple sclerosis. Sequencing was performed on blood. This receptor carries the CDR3 CASSLRGTGYTF. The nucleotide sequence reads TGTGCCAGCAGTCTCAGGGGTACTGGCTACACCTTC.